Listed below are T cell receptor beta chains from one sample, sequenced in a study of shared clonotypes between healthy human individuals. The table came from immunoSEQ multiplex PCR; TCRdb's copy has only in-frame clones and leaves some out. The repertoire has roughly 1.5 million clones, around 98% of them found once; the top ten carry about 0.45%. Sequenced material: naive CD4+ T cells sorted from blood. All receptors come from a man aged 25 to 40 in good health. Both conserved end residues are part of each CDR3. The D gene is left open where the match is weak. Not every row has a clone size; where given, it reads once, few, many or a size class.

>-|TRBJ1-1|TRBV11-3|-
TGTGCCAGCAGCTTGGGCCCGGACACTGAAGCTTTCTTT
CASSLGPDTEAFF
>-|TRBJ1-1|TRBV5-1|-
TGCGCCAGCAGCTCATTAGACAGGAACACTGAAGCTTTCTTT
CASSSLDRNTEAFF
>TRBD2|TRBJ2-1|TRBV5-6|-
TGTGCCAGCAGCTCGGGGGGACTAGGGAGCTCCTACAATGAGCAGTTCTTC
CASSSGGLGSSYNEQFF
>-|TRBJ2-7|TRBV9|-
TGTGCCAGCAGCGTAGGGTACGTCTCCTACGAGCAGTACTTC
CASSVGYVSYEQYF
>-|TRBJ2-3|TRBV7-2|-
TGTGCCAGCAGCTTAGAACAACCCCGTACGCAGTATTTT
CASSLEQPRTQYF
>TRBD2|TRBJ2-3|TRBV27|-
TGTGCCAGCAGTTTATCCCCCCTAGCGGGAGTCTTAGATACGCAGTATTTT
CASSLSPLAGVLDTQYF
>-|TRBJ2-7|TRBV5-8|-
TGTGCCAGCAGCTTCCACGCCGGGCAGGGCTCCTACGAGCAGTACTTC
CASSFHAGQGSYEQYF
>-|TRBJ1-2|TRBV19|once
TGTGCCAGTAGTATACGCGGGGGCGGCAGCTATGGCTACACCTTC
CASSIRGGGSYGYTF
>-|TRBJ2-1|TRBV28|-
TGTGCCAGCAGTTCCGCCGACTCCTTCAGTGAGCAGTTCTTC
CASSSADSFSEQFF
>-|TRBJ2-1|TRBV2|-
TGTGCCAGCAGTGAAGCGCGGGCAGGGTTTGTCGAGCAGTTCTTC
CASSEARAGFVEQFF
>-|TRBJ2-7|TRBV11-2|-
TGTGCCAGCAGCTTTACCTTCTCCTACGAGCAGTACTTC
CASSFTFSYEQYF
>-|TRBJ1-3|TRBV9|-
TGTGCCAGCAGCGTAGACAGGATCTCTGGAAACACCATATATTTT
CASSVDRISGNTIYF
>-|TRBJ2-1|TRBV2|-
TGTGCCAGCAGTGCTTCGTCGACCCGGGGCAATGAGCAGTTCTTC
CASSASSTRGNEQFF
>-|TRBJ2-7|TRBV27|-
TGTGCCAGCAGTTTATCCCTTCTTCGGCGCGGGGCTCCCGCTGATTACGAGCAGTACTTC
CASSLSLLRRGAPADYEQYF
>-|TRBJ2-5|TRBV6-5|-
TGTGCCAGCAAAGAGGGAGGACAGACCCAGTACTTC
CASKEGGQTQYF
>TRBD2|TRBJ2-7|TRBV27|-
TGTGCCAGCAGTCCGGGACTAGCGGGAGGGCTCCTATACTCCTACGAGCAGTACTTC
CASSPGLAGGLLYSYEQYF
>-|TRBJ2-1|TRBV19|-
TGTGCCAGTAGTACAGGGTCCTGGGATTACAATGAGCAGTTCTTC
CASSTGSWDYNEQFF
>TRBD2|TRBJ2-1|TRBV10-1|-
TGCGCCAGCAGTGAGCGGGCGGGAGGGCCGGATTACTACAATGAGCAGTTCTTC
CASSERAGGPDYYNEQFF
>-|TRBJ1-4|TRBV29-1|-
TGCAGCGTTGATTCGGGTGAAAAACTGTTTTTT
CSVDSGEKLFF
>-|TRBJ2-7|TRBV2|-
TGTGCCAGCAGTGCCCAGGGGAATCACGAGCAGTACTTC
CASSAQGNHEQYF
>-|TRBJ2-1|TRBV27|-
TGTGCCAGCAGTCTCCTCTCCCTTAACGATAAAAGCAATGAGCAGTTCTTC
CASSLLSLNDKSNEQFF
>TRBD1|TRBJ2-7|TRBV27|-
TGTGCCAGCAGTCACAACCGGGACAGAGAGCAGTACTTC
CASSHNRDREQYF
>-|TRBJ1-5|TRBV21-1|-
TGTGCCAGCAGCAAGGGGCGGAATCAGCCCCAGCATTTT
CASSKGRNQPQHF
>TRBD2|TRBJ2-7|TRBV6-6|-
TGTGCCAGCAGTTACGGCGGGACTAAACCTTTTGAGCAGTACTTC
CASSYGGTKPFEQYF
>-|TRBJ1-2|TRBV5-6|once
TGTGCCAGCACCAGGACGGGCGTCGGCTACACCTTC
CASTRTGVGYTF
>TRBD1|TRBJ2-5|TRBV7-9|-
TGTGCCAGCAGCTGGACAGGGGTCGAGACCCAGTACTTC
CASSWTGVETQYF
>-|TRBJ2-3|TRBV7-6|-
TGTGCCAGCCGCGGGCAGAGAGATACGCAGTATTTT
CASRGQRDTQYF
>-|TRBJ2-7|TRBV27|-
TGTGCCAGCAGTCTGAAAGGCCCCTCTGCCTACGAGCAGTACTTC
CASSLKGPSAYEQYF
>-|TRBJ2-2|TRBV28|-
TGTGCCAGCAGTCCGGTTGTGGTCGAGGAGCTGTTTTTT
CASSPVVVEELFF
>TRBD2|TRBJ2-1|TRBV11-3|-
TGTGCCAGCAGCGCGGGACTAGCGGGAGCGGATGAGCAGTTCTTC
CASSAGLAGADEQFF
>-|TRBJ2-1|TRBV10-3|once
TGTGCCATCAGTGAGTCCCCCCACAGCTCCTACAATGAGCAGTTCTTC
CAISESPHSSYNEQFF
>-|TRBJ2-1|TRBV7-2|-
TGTGCCAGCAGCCTACTCGACGGTCGAGCGGCGCAGTTCTTC
CASSLLDGRAAQFF
>-|TRBJ2-3|TRBV5-4|-
TGTGCCAGCAGCAGAGGGAGCAGTTGGGCAGATACGCAGTATTTT
CASSRGSSWADTQYF
>-|TRBJ2-5|TRBV5-4|-
TGTGCCAGCAGCTTGGCAGGGTCGCTCGGAACCCAAGAGACCCAGTACTTC
CASSLAGSLGTQETQYF
>-|TRBJ2-7|TRBV19|-
TGTGCCAGTAGTATCGCGGCTCGCGGACACTACGAGCAGTACTTC
CASSIAARGHYEQYF
>-|TRBJ1-4|TRBV5-1|-
TGCGCCAGCAGCTTCCGTGAACAAACCGGGGATGAAAAACTGTTTTTT
CASSFREQTGDEKLFF
>-|TRBJ2-7|TRBV19|-
TGTGCCAGTAGTATAGATGCGTCTAACGGGGGTCAGTACTTC
CASSIDASNGGQYF
>-|TRBJ2-1|TRBV10-2|-
TGCGCCAGCAGTGAGAAGGGTAGTCACGGGAATGAGCAGTTCTTC
CASSEKGSHGNEQFF
>-|TRBJ2-1|TRBV10-3|-
TGTGCCATCAGTGAGTCTGAAGACGTCAATGAGCAGTTCTTC
CAISESEDVNEQFF
>TRBD2|TRBJ2-7|TRBV6-6|-
TGTGCCAGCAGTTCGAGGACTAGCGGATCCTACGAGCAGTACTTC
CASSSRTSGSYEQYF
>-|TRBJ2-5|TRBV11-2|once
TGTGCCAGCAGCATCCACCAAGAGACCCAGTACTTC
CASSIHQETQYF
>TRBD2|TRBJ2-3|TRBV25-1|-
TGTGCCAGCAGTCGGGCGGGAGTTTCAGATACGCAGTATTTT
CASSRAGVSDTQYF
>-|TRBJ1-6|TRBV15|-
TGTGCCACCAGCAGAGATTGGGGTGGTTCACCCCTCCACTTT
CATSRDWGGSPLHF
>-|TRBJ1-2|TRBV7-9|-
TGTGCCAGCAGCTTAGTGGGGGGTCATGCGAACTATGGCTACACCTTC
CASSLVGGHANYGYTF